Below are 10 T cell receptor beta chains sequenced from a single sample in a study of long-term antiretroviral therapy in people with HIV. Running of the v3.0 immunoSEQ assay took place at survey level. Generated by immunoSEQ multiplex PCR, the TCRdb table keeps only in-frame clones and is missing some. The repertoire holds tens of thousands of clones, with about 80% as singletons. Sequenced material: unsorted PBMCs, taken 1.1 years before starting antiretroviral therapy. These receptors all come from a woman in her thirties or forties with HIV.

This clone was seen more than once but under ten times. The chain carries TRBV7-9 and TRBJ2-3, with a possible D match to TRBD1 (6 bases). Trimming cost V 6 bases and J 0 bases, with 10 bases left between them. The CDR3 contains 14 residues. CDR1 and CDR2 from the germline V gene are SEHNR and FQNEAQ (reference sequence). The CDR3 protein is CASSRTDSTDTQYF. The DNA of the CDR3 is TGTGCCAGCAGTCGGACAGATAGCACAGATACGCAGTATTTT.

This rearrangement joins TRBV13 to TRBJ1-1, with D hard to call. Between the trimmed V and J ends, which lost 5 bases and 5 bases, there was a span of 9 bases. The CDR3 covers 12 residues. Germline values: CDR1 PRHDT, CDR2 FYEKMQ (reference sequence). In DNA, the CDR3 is TGTGCCAGCAGCAGGGTGCGTACTGAAGCTTTCTTT. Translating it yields CASSRVRTEAFF.

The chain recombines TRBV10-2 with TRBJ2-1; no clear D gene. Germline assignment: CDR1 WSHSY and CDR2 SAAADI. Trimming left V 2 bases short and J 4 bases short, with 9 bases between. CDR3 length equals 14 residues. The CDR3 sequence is CASSEVTDYNEQFF. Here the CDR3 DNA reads TGCGCCAGCAGTGAGGTCACAGATTACAATGAGCAGTTCTTC.

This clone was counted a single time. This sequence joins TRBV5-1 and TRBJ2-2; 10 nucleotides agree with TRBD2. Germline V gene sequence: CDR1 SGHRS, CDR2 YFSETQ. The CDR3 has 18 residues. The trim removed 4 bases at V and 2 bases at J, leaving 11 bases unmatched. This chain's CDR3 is CASSPEPPSGGNTGELFF. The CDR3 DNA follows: TGCGCCAGCAGCCCCGAACCTCCTAGCGGGGGCAACACCGGGGAGCTGTTTTTT.

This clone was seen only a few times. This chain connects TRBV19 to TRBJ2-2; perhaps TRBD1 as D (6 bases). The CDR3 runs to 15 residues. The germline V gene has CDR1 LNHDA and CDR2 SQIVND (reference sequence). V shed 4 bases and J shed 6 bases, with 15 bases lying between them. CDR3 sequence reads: CASSRDTQGSGELFF. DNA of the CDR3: TGTGCCAGTAGTAGGGACACTCAGGGGTCCGGGGAGCTGTTTTTT.

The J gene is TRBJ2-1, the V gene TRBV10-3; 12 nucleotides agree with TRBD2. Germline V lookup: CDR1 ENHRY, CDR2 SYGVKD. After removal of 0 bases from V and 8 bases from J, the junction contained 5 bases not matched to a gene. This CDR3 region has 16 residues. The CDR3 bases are TGTGCCATCAGTGAGTCCCCGGGACTAGCGGGCGATGAGCAGTTCTTC. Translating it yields CAISESPGLAGDEQFF.

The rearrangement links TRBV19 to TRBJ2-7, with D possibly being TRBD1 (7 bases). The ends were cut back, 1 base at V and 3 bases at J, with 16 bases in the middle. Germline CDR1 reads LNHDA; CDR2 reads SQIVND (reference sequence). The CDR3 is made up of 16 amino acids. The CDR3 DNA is TGTGCCAGTAGTATAGGCGGAGGGGGCCTGAGCTACGAGCAGTACTTC. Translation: CASSIGGGGLSYEQYF. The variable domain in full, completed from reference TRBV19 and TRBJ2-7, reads DGGITQSPKYLFRKEGQNVTLSCEQNLNHDAMYWYRQDPGQGLRLIYYSQIVNDFQKGDIAEGYSVSREKKESFPLTVTSAQKNPTAFYLCASSIGGGGLSYEQYFGPGTRLTVT.

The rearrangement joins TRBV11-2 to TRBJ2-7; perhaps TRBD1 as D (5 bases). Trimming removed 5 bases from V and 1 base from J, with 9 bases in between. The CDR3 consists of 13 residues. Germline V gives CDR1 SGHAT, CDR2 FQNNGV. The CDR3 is CASSLGQSYEQYF. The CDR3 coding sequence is TGTGCCAGCAGCCTAGGACAATCCTACGAGCAGTACTTC. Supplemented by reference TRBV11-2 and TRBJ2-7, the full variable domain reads EAGVAQSPRYKIIEKRQSVAFWCNPISGHATLYWYQQILGQGPKLLIQFQNNGVVDDSQLPKDRFSAERLKGVDSTLKIQPAKLEDSAVYLCASSLGQSYEQYFGPGTRLTVT.

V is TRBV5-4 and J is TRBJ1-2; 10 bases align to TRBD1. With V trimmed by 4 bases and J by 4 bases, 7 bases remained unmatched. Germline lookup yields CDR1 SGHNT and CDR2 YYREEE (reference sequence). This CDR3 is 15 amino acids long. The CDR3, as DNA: TGTGCCAGCAGCCTCTGGGACAGGGGATTCTATGGCTACACCTTC. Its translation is CASSLWDRGFYGYTF.

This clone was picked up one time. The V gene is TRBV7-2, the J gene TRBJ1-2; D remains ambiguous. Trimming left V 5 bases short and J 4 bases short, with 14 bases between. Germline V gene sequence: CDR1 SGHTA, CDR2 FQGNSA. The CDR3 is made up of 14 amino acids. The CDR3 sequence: CASSVDHQSYGYTF. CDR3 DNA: TGTGCCAGCAGCGTAGACCACCAGTCCTATGGCTACACCTTC.